This paragraph covers one TCR beta chain sequence. The data were obtained in a study of blood T cell repertoires in COVID-19. On the study more broadly: Spain, Italy and the United States supplied samples that represented acute and convalescent COVID-19. PBMCs, B-cell-depleted T cells, or T cells provided the cDNA or gDNA that made up the material.

Per the original methods: Scientists estimated how many nucleated cells there were by amplifying reference gene primers. Assay: immunoSEQ multiplex PCR; the TCRdb copy retains only in-frame clones and omits some. V and J calls and clone size are given by that table; D and trimming were obtained from the DNA. The sample contains approximately 37,000 clones, about 91% of which appear only once. CDR3 length: 17 residues. CDR1 is SGHDT and CDR2 is YYEEEE in the germline V gene. V lost 0 bases, J lost 4 bases, and 11 bases stayed unmatched. Specimen: peripheral blood. This rearrangement joins TRBV5-6 to TRBJ2-7; 9 bases map to TRBD1. The receptor's source is a woman of 80 years or more with acute or convalescent COVID-19. This chain's CDR3 is CASSLVTGGESGYEQYF. CDR3 DNA: TGTGCCAGCAGCTTGGTCACAGGGGGCGAGTCAGGGTACGAGCAGTACTTC.